The sequence of this T cell receptor beta chain was determined in a study of somatic mutations in cytotoxic T cells in rheumatoid arthritis. The germline V and J ends were trimmed by 5 bases and 3 bases, with 14 bases remaining between them. The V gene's germline CDR1 is LNHDA and CDR2 SQIVND (reference sequence). The CDR3 is 15 residues long. Profiled with immunoSEQ multiplex PCR; TCRdb holds only in-frame clones, not every one. The sample includes 10,000 to 12,000 clones, over 75% seen only once; the top ten take 0.9% to 1.2%. This clone was recorded only once. The clonotype was recovered from a woman under 30 with rheumatoid arthritis. J is TRBJ2-1 and V is TRBV19; a weak D match, TRBD2 (6 bases). Sequenced material: CD4+ T cells sorted from blood. CDR3: CASSSGVDYYNEQFF. The CDR3 region has the DNA TGTGCCAGTAGTTCGGGGGTCGATTACTACAATGAGCAGTTCTTC.